The 20 T cell receptor beta chains below were found in one sample sequenced in a study of blood T cell repertoires in COVID-19. Sequencing was performed with immunoSEQ multiplex PCR; in TCRdb, only in-frame clones are kept and a portion is missing. Of 25,000 to 35,000 clones in the sample, 80% to 90% are singletons; the top ten hold 16%. Sequenced: peripheral blood. Receptor source: a man aged 80 or over with acute or convalescent COVID-19.

The chain recombines TRBV5-4 with TRBJ2-1; a weak D match, TRBD2 (6 bases). Germline lookup yields CDR1 SGHNT and CDR2 YYREEE (reference sequence). CDR3 length: 12 amino acids. Deletions cut 0 bases from V and 9 bases from J, with 7 bases between. This CDR3 reads CASSLVGSEQFF. CDR3 in DNA: TGTGCCAGCAGCTTGGTCGGGAGTGAGCAGTTCTTC. The full variable domain, completed using reference TRBV5-4 and TRBJ2-1, is ETGVTQSPTHLIKTRGQQVTLRCSSQSGHNTVSWYQQALGQGPQFIFQYYREEENGRGNFPPRFSGLQFPNYSSELNVNALELDDSALYLCASSLVGSEQFFGPGTRLTVL.

The chain carries TRBV5-1 and TRBJ1-1; 8 nucleotides match TRBD1. The CDR3 has 17 amino acids. Germline values: CDR1 SGHRS, CDR2 YFSETQ. V lost 0 bases, J lost 6 bases, and 13 bases stayed unmatched. The CDR3 spells CASSLVRQGASRAEAFF. As DNA, the CDR3 is TGCGCCAGCAGCTTGGTTCGGCAGGGGGCCTCCCGGGCTGAAGCTTTCTTT.

This chain joins TRBV30 and TRBJ2-2; perhaps TRBD2 as D (7 bases). The CDR3 length is 13 residues. Between the trimmed V and J ends, which lost 2 bases and 5 bases, there was a span of 9 bases. Germline-derived CDR1 and CDR2 are GTSNPN and SVGIG (reference sequence). The CDR3 sequence is CAWSRGGTGELFF. The CDR3 coding sequence is TGTGCCTGGAGTAGGGGGGGGACCGGGGAGCTGTTTTTT.

The rearrangement uses TRBV28 and TRBJ2-5; TRBD2 aligns across 7 bases. Germline V gene lookup returns CDR1 MDHEN and CDR2 SYDVKM. V shed 6 bases, J shed 4 bases, and the junction held 11 bases outside the gene matches. The CDR3 length is 15 residues. CDR3 DNA: TGTGCCAGCAGAACGTCGCTTGGGGGGGTAGAGACCCAGTACTTC. Translation: CASRTSLGGVETQYF.

This clone was counted a single time. The rearrangement links TRBV15 to TRBJ2-2, with D perhaps matching TRBD1 (6 bases). V dropped 5 bases and J dropped 9 bases, with 16 bases sitting between them. This CDR3 has 14 residues. The germline V gene has CDR1 LNHNV and CDR2 YYDKDF (reference sequence). The CDR3 here is CATSSNRAVWELFF. The CDR3 coding sequence is TGTGCCACCAGCTCCAACAGGGCTGTCTGGGAGCTGTTTTTT.

This clone was seen only once. V usage is TRBV6-4 and J usage is TRBJ2-1, with 7 bases identical to TRBD2. The junction had 6 bases not matched to a gene; V was cut back by 4 bases and J by 9 bases. The CDR3 totals 13 residues. Germline V gene lookup returns CDR1 MRHNA and CDR2 SNTAGT. CDR3 nucleotide sequence: TGTGCCAGCAGTGTCGAGCGGGACGGTGAGCAGTTCTTC. This codes for CASSVERDGEQFF.

The count of this clone is one. The DNA for the CDR3 is TGTGCCAGCAGCCAAACGACAGGGGGGCTTCCGCTGGGCAATCAGCCCCAGCATTTT. It specifies CASSQTTGGLPLGNQPQHF. V gene TRBV5-4 combines with J gene TRBJ1-5; 9 bases align to TRBD1. V lost 4 bases to trimming and J lost 2 bases; unmatched junction nucleotides: 16. Germline V CDR1 and CDR2: SGHNT, YYREEE (reference sequence). The CDR3 runs to 19 residues.

The chain combines TRBV6-4 with TRBJ2-7; 8 bases line up with TRBD1. Trimming took 7 bases from V and 7 from J; bases not matched to a gene: 12. In germline, CDR1 is MRHNA, CDR2 SNTAGT. CDR3 length: 14 amino acids. This chain's CDR3 is CASKQDRESKEQYF. CDR3 sequence (DNA): TGTGCCAGCAAACAGGACAGGGAGTCTAAGGAGCAGTACTTC.

J is TRBJ2-3 and V is TRBV2; TRBD2 matches at 8 bases. The junction had 12 bases not matched to a gene; V was cut back by 4 bases and J by 6 bases. Germline lookup yields CDR1 SNHLY and CDR2 FYNNEI. The CDR3 covers 16 residues. The CDR3 sequence: CASSVGAGLGSDTQYF. The CDR3 DNA reads as TGTGCCAGCAGTGTGGGGGCGGGACTAGGTTCCGATACGCAGTATTTT. The whole variable domain, remainder taken from reference TRBV2 and TRBJ2-3, is EPEVTQTPSHQVTQMGQEVILRCVPISNHLYFYWYRQILGQKVEFLVSFYNNEISEKSEIFDDQFSVERPDGSNFTLKIRSTKLEDSAMYFCASSVGAGLGSDTQYFGPGTRLTVL.

This clone showed up just once. V and J are TRBV19 and TRBJ2-1, with D possibly being TRBD2 (7 bases). CDR1 is LNHDA and CDR2 is SQIVND in the germline V gene (reference sequence). CDR3 length equals 14 residues. Deletions cut 7 bases from V and 4 bases from J, with 14 bases between. CDR3 sequence (DNA): TGTGCCAGTATCGGGGGGCCTGGATACAATGAGCAGTTCTTC. It encodes CASIGGPGYNEQFF.

The table lists this clone with a few counts. The chain uses TRBV5-4 and TRBJ1-6; TRBD1 matches at 7 bases. The CDR3 runs to 15 residues. Per germline, CDR1 SGHNT and CDR2 YYREEE (reference sequence). The junction had 5 bases not matched to a gene; V was cut back by 2 bases and J by 6 bases. CDR3 coding DNA: TGTGCCAGCAGCTTCCGACAGGGTCGTAATTCACCCCTCCACTTT. This translates into CASSFRQGRNSPLHF.

The chain uses TRBV18 and TRBJ1-1; D might be TRBD1 (6 bases). This CDR3 is built from 15 residues. Trimming took 6 bases from V and 0 from J, leaving 14 bases between them. CDR1 is KGHSH and CDR2 is LQKENI in the germline V gene. The DNA of the CDR3 is TGTGCCAGCTCGCGTCCCGGGACACTGAACACTGAAGCTTTCTTT. Translating it yields CASSRPGTLNTEAFF. Full variable domain (missing parts from reference TRBV18 and TRBJ1-1): NAGVMQNPRHLVRRRGQEARLRCSPMKGHSHVYWYRQLPEEGLKFMVYLQKENIIDESGMPKERFSAEFPKEGPSILRIQQVVRGDSAAYFCASSRPGTLNTEAFFGQGTRLTVV.

The chain is built from TRBV18 and TRBJ1-1; D call uncertain. Germline V gene data show CDR1 as KGHSH and CDR2 as LQKENI. Trimming took 3 bases from V and 8 from J, leaving 16 bases between them. This CDR3 is 14 amino acids long. Written as DNA, the CDR3 is TGTGCCAGCTCACCTCCGAGGGCTCCCGTAGAAGCTTTCTTT. Translating it yields CASSPPRAPVEAFF.

The gene calls are TRBV6-5 and TRBJ2-4; D perhaps matches TRBD1 (6 bases). V shed 6 bases and J shed 7 bases, with 10 bases lying between them. Germline lookup yields CDR1 MNHEY and CDR2 SVGAGI. This CDR3 region has 12 residues. CDR3 nucleotides: TGTGCCAGCAGCACAGGGTCCAACATTCAGTACTTC. It is translated as CASSTGSNIQYF.

The rearrangement joins TRBV7-2 to TRBJ2-3; D uncertain. With 1 base removed from V and 1 base from J, the gap between germline ends came to 6 bases. The CDR3 totals 14 residues. Germline V CDR1 and CDR2: SGHTA, FQGNSA. CDR3 sequence reads: CASSLGRGTDTQYF. The CDR3 nucleotides read TGTGCCAGCAGCTTAGGACGGGGCACAGATACGCAGTATTTT.

J is TRBJ1-3 and V is TRBV6-5; D is unclear. Trimming removed 6 bases at V and 4 bases at J, with 16 bases between. Per germline, CDR1 MNHEY and CDR2 SVGAGI. CDR3 length: 15 amino acids. CDR3 region: CASRAHPPRGNTIYF. For the CDR3, the DNA is TGTGCCAGCAGAGCCCACCCTCCAAGAGGAAACACCATATATTTT.

V gene TRBV6-5 combines with J gene TRBJ1-2; a possible D gene is TRBD1 (6 bases). The V gene lost 0 bases and the J gene lost 4 bases, with 15 bases spanning the gap. Germline lookup yields CDR1 MNHEY and CDR2 SVGAGI. The CDR3 has 16 residues. CDR3 protein: CASSYSSATGGYGYTF. The CDR3 nucleotides are TGTGCCAGCAGTTACTCCTCTGCGACAGGCGGCTATGGCTACACCTTC.

This chain connects TRBV27 to TRBJ2-5, with a possible D match to TRBD2 (7 bases). The CDR3 loop spans 13 amino acids. The V and J ends lost 6 bases and 4 bases respectively, with 12 bases between them. CDR1 is MNHEY and CDR2 is SMNVEV in the germline V gene (reference sequence). CDR3 residues: CASSGGPGETQYF. The CDR3, as DNA: TGTGCCAGCAGCGGGGGGCCGGGAGAGACCCAGTACTTC.

This chain joins TRBV19 and TRBJ1-5, with 10 positions matching TRBD1. The CDR3 totals 14 residues. Germline V CDR1 and CDR2: LNHDA, SQIVND (reference sequence). Trimming cost V 6 bases and J 11 bases; bases outside gene matches: 10. The CDR3 here is CASRDGQGGRAQHF. The CDR3 nucleotides read TGTGCCAGTAGGGACGGACAGGGGGGTAGGGCCCAGCATTTT. Drawing the rest from reference TRBV19 and TRBJ1-5, the complete variable domain is DGGITQSPKYLFRKEGQNVTLSCEQNLNHDAMYWYRQDPGQGLRLIYYSQIVNDFQKGDIAEGYSVSREKKESFPLTVTSAQKNPTAFYLCASRDGQGGRAQHFGDGTRLSIL.

For this clone: The germline gene is not matched at one end of the junction; a read error may be the cause. The chain uses TRBV29-1 and TRBJ1-2; 7 positions agree with TRBD1. Germline V CDR1 and CDR2: SQVTM, ANQGSEA. The CDR3 has 15 residues. This CDR3 is CSVKDRAKADYGYTF. CDR3 nucleotide sequence: TGCAGCGTTAAAGACAGGGCTAAGGCGGACTATGGCTACACCTTC.